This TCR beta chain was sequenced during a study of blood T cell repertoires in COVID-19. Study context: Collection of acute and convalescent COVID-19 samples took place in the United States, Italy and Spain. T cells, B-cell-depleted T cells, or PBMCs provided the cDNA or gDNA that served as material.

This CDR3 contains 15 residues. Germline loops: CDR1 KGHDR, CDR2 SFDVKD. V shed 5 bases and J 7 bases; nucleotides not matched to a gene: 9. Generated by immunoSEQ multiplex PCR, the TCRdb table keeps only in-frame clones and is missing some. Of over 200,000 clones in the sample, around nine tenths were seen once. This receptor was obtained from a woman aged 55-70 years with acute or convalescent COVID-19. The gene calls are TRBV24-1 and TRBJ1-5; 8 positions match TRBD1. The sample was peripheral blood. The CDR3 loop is CATSAGTGIGQPQHF. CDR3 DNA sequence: TGTGCCACCAGTGCTGGGACAGGTATTGGCCAGCCCCAGCATTTT.